Listed here are 10 T cell receptor beta chains from one sample, sequenced in a study of shared clonotypes between healthy human individuals. The method was immunoSEQ multiplex PCR; TCRdb's version includes in-frame clones alone and lacks a portion of them. The table has 1,500,000 or so clones, 98% to 99% seen once. Sample: naive CD4+ T cells sorted from blood. Indicated subset: CD45RA+ positively selected. Receptors were obtained from a man under 40 in good health.

CDR3 sequence: CASSMFLSGKGNTGELFF. The CDR3 nucleotides are TGCGCCAGCAGCATGTTCCTTAGCGGGAAAGGGAACACCGGGGAGCTGTTTTTT. The V and J genes are TRBV5-1 and TRBJ2-2; TRBD2 matches at 8 bases. The CDR3 is 18 amino acids. V shed 4 bases, J shed 1 base, and the junction held 12 bases outside the gene matches. The germline CDR1 and CDR2 sequences are SGHRS and YFSETQ.

The CDR3 region has the DNA TGTGCCAGCAGCGTACAGGGAATGGGCTACAATGAGCAGTTCTTC. It translates to CASSVQGMGYNEQFF. J is TRBJ2-1 and V is TRBV9; D may be TRBD1 (5 bases). V was shortened by 1 base and J by 3 bases, with 11 bases between the two germline ends. In germline, CDR1 is SGDLS, CDR2 YYNGEE. This CDR3 spans 15 amino acids.

The gene calls are TRBV5-1 and TRBJ1-2; D gene uncertain. Germline V lookup: CDR1 SGHRS, CDR2 YFSETQ. V was trimmed by 0 bases and J by 4 bases, leaving 10 bases between them. The length of the CDR3 is 14 residues. In DNA, the CDR3 is TGCGCCAGCAGCTTGGGGCAGGCCCCCTATGGCTACACCTTC. As protein: CASSLGQAPYGYTF.

The chain is built from TRBV9 and TRBJ1-4; a possible D gene is TRBD1 (5 bases). This CDR3 comprises 14 residues. Germline V lookup: CDR1 SGDLS, CDR2 YYNGEE. Trimming pared 0 bases from V and 6 bases from J, leaving 9 bases between. This chain's CDR3 is CASSVVGGDEKLFF. The CDR3, as DNA: TGTGCCAGCAGCGTAGTCGGGGGGGATGAAAAACTGTTTTTT.

The rearrangement uses TRBV29-1 and TRBJ2-3, with TRBD2 matching over 9 bases. This CDR3 spans 13 amino acids. Unmatched junction bases numbered 6, after V lost 5 bases and J lost 6 bases. The V gene's germline CDR1 is SQVTM and CDR2 ANQGSEA. In nucleotides, the CDR3 is TGCAGCGTTAGGCGGGAGGGCCTCGATACGCAGTATTTT. Protein sequence: CSVRREGLDTQYF.

The V and J genes are TRBV19 and TRBJ2-3, with 7 nucleotides matching TRBD1. V trimming: 4 bases; J trimming: 5 bases; junction bases outside the gene matches: 6. There are 14 residues in the CDR3. Germline CDR1 and CDR2: LNHDA and SQIVND (reference sequence). The CDR3 here is CASSKTGSIDTQYF. CDR3 DNA sequence: TGTGCCAGTAGTAAGACAGGGAGTATAGATACGCAGTATTTT. Full variable domain (remainder filled in from reference TRBV19 and TRBJ2-3): DGGITQSPKYLFRKEGQNVTLSCEQNLNHDAMYWYRQDPGQGLRLIYYSQIVNDFQKGDIAEGYSVSREKKESFPLTVTSAQKNPTAFYLCASSKTGSIDTQYFGPGTRLTVL.

The chain's CDR3 is CASSRQGGEAFF. CDR3 sequence (DNA): TGTGCCAGCTCGCGACAGGGCGGTGAAGCTTTCTTT. The chain couples TRBV18 to TRBJ1-1; TRBD1 matches at 7 bases. J was trimmed by 7 bases and V by 6 bases; bases with no gene match: 5. This CDR3 region has 12 residues. Germline CDR1 KGHSH, CDR2 LQKENI.

This clone was observed a single time. The chain couples TRBV7-6 to TRBJ2-6; D is perhaps TRBD2 (5 bases). The CDR3 has 17 amino acids. V was cut by 5 bases and J by 4 bases, with 18 bases left in between. The germline gives CDR1 SGHVS, CDR2 FNYEAQ. The CDR3 sequence is CASSRVQEVKGANVLTF. The CDR3 coding sequence is TGTGCCAGCAGCCGTGTTCAGGAGGTGAAAGGGGCCAACGTCCTGACTTTC.

CDR3 DNA sequence: TGTGCCAGCAGCCATTCCGAGACCCAGTACTTC. Amino acids: CASSHSETQYF. The chain employs TRBV5-6 and TRBJ2-5; no definite D call. The ends were cut back, 4 bases at V and 5 bases at J, with 6 bases in the middle. Germline V gives CDR1 SGHDT, CDR2 YYEEEE. CDR3 size: 11 residues.

The J gene is TRBJ1-1, the V gene TRBV10-1; D ambiguous. Looked up from germline, CDR1 is WNHNN and CDR2 is SYGVQD (reference sequence). The CDR3 totals 13 residues. The V end lost 4 bases, the J end lost 2 bases, and 8 bases lay between the germline ends. CDR3 residues: CASSVKANTEAFF. In nucleotides, the CDR3 is TGCGCCAGCAGTGTAAAAGCTAACACTGAAGCTTTCTTT.